These 26 T cell receptor beta chains came from one sample sequenced in a study of blood T cell repertoires in COVID-19. Profiling relied on immunoSEQ multiplex PCR, and the TCRdb table lists in-frame clones only, not all of them. The sample includes 54,000 or so clones, about 82% of them seen just once. Sequencing was carried out using peripheral blood. The source of these receptors is a woman older than 75 with acute or convalescent COVID-19.

V usage is TRBV5-1 and J usage is TRBJ2-7; 8 nucleotides match TRBD1. V lost 6 bases and J lost 5; bases outside the gene matches: 7. CDR1 and CDR2 from the germline V gene are SGHRS and YFSETQ. There are 13 residues in the CDR3. The CDR3 DNA is TGCGCCAGCACCGATCAGGGGGCCCACGAGCAGTACTTC. Translation: CASTDQGAHEQYF.

This chain connects TRBV7-9 to TRBJ2-6, with TRBD2 as a possible D gene (6 bases). The CDR3 spans 14 residues. Germline CDR1 reads SEHNR; CDR2 reads FQNEAQ (reference sequence). V lost 4 bases and J lost 8, with 12 bases in between. CDR3 sequence (DNA): TGTGCCAGCAGCTCCACCGGGGGTACCAACGTCCTGACTTTC. It specifies CASSSTGGTNVLTF.

The chain is built from TRBV6-6 and TRBJ2-1, with TRBD2 matching 8 bases. Germline V gene lookup returns CDR1 MNHNY and CDR2 SVGAGI (reference sequence). This CDR3 spans 16 amino acids. The V gene end was trimmed by 2 bases and the J gene end by 7 bases; junction bases not matched to a gene: 10. CDR3 residues: CASSYLTGTRRNEQFF. Here the CDR3 DNA reads TGTGCCAGCAGTTACCTAACCGGGACTAGAAGGAATGAGCAGTTCTTC.

J is TRBJ2-2 and V is TRBV27, with 9 bases lining up with TRBD2. The CDR3 runs to 16 residues. Germline loops: CDR1 MNHEY, CDR2 SMNVEV (reference sequence). V dropped 5 bases and J dropped 1; count of bases not matched to a gene: 5. CDR3 nucleotides: TGTGCCAGCAGTATGGGACTAGCTGGGAACACCGGGGAGCTGTTTTTT. This translates into CASSMGLAGNTGELFF.

CDR3 loop: CACSKGATNTGELFF. The CDR3 nucleotides read TGTGCCTGCTCAAAGGGGGCCACGAACACCGGGGAGCTGTTTTTT. This chain uses TRBV30 with TRBJ2-2; 7 bases align to TRBD1. This CDR3 spans 15 amino acids. Germline V gene lookup returns CDR1 GTSNPN and CDR2 SVGIG (reference sequence). Losses at the gene ends were 6 bases for V and 0 bases for J; bases not matched to a gene: 7.

This rearrangement joins TRBV25-1 to TRBJ2-5; 9 bases agree with TRBD2. The CDR3 has 14 amino acids. The germline V gene encodes CDR1 MGHDK and CDR2 SYGVNS. After removal of 7 bases from V and 4 bases from J, the junction contained 7 bases not matched to a gene. CDR3 residues: CASNRGGAGETQYF. The CDR3 DNA reads TGTGCCAGCAACCGCGGGGGGGCCGGAGAGACCCAGTACTTC.

The V and J genes are TRBV3-1 (or the pseudogene TRBV3-2) and TRBJ1-2; D might be TRBD1 (6 bases). The germline V gene encodes CDR1 LGHDT and CDR2 YNNKEL (reference sequence). Trimming shortened V by 4 bases and J by 1 base, and 7 bases separated the two germline ends. There are 13 residues in the CDR3. The chain's CDR3 is CASSRDNNYGYTF. CDR3 sequence (DNA): TGTGCCAGCAGCCGGGACAATAACTATGGCTACACCTTC.

This clone has just one count. This sequence joins TRBV5-1 and TRBJ2-1; D perhaps matches TRBD2 (5 bases). Germline CDR1 and CDR2: SGHRS and YFSETQ. V was pared by 0 bases and J by 7 bases, with 14 bases between. This CDR3 region has 15 residues. CDR3 residues: CASSLAPGKWNEQFF. For the CDR3, the DNA is TGCGCCAGCAGCTTGGCGCCGGGAAAGTGGAATGAGCAGTTCTTC.

V and J are TRBV28 and TRBJ1-6; unclear D gene. The CDR3 consists of 16 residues. Trimming took 3 bases from V and 0 from J, leaving 9 bases between them. Looked up from germline, CDR1 is MDHEN and CDR2 is SYDVKM. In DNA form, the CDR3 reads TGTGCCAGCAGTTTTTCGGGATACTCCTATAATTCACCCCTCCACTTT. The encoded protein is CASSFSGYSYNSPLHF. The full variable domain, rest sourced from reference TRBV28 and TRBJ1-6, is DVKVTQSSRYLVKRTGEKVFLECVQDMDHENMFWYRQDPGLGLRLIYFSYDVKMKEKGDIPEGYSVSREKKERFSLILESASTNQTSMYLCASSFSGYSYNSPLHFGNGTRLTVT.

Points on this clone: The conserved phenylalanine or tryptophan normally closing the CDR3 is absent here, so this likely arose from a read error. The gene calls are TRBV10-3 and TRBJ1-2; 8 bases match TRBD1. Germline loops: CDR1 ENHRY, CDR2 SYGVKD. Trimming removed 5 bases from V and 3 bases from J; junction bases left unmatched: 2. The CDR3 sequence is 13 residues long. CDR3 sequence reads: CAISLGQDYGYTL. CDR3 sequence (DNA): TGTGCCATCAGTTTGGGACAGGACTATGGCTACACCCTC.

This clone was observed a single time. The rearrangement joins TRBV5-5 to TRBJ2-2; D remains unclear. V was cut by 7 bases and J by 0 bases, with 13 bases left in between. Germline V gene lookup returns CDR1 SGHKS and CDR2 YYEKEE (reference sequence). The CDR3 has 15 amino acids. CDR3 DNA: TGTGCCAGCTCCCCCAGCGCCTCGAACACCGGGGAGCTGTTTTTT. Translated, it gives CASSPSASNTGELFF.

This clone was detected only once. V and J are TRBV3-1 (or the pseudogene TRBV3-2) and TRBJ1-2; weak D call: TRBD1 (6 bases). Trimming shortened V by 0 bases and J by 5 bases, and 13 bases separated the two germline ends. The CDR3 spans 15 residues. CDR1 LGHDT and CDR2 YNNKEL come from the germline V gene (reference sequence). CDR3 protein: CASSQDAGGRYGYTF. For the CDR3, the DNA is TGTGCCAGCAGCCAAGATGCGGGGGGCAGGTATGGCTACACCTTC.

The CDR3 sequence is CASSGPAGNEQFF. The CDR3 DNA is TGTGCCAGCAGTGGGCCGGCGGGCAATGAGCAGTTCTTC. The chain carries TRBV2 and TRBJ2-1, with D perhaps TRBD2 (5 bases). The length of the CDR3 is 13 residues. CDR1 is SNHLY, CDR2 FYNNEI, per germline. V was shortened by 4 bases and J by 6 bases, with 10 bases between the two germline ends.

DNA for the CDR3: TGCGCCAGCAGTGAAGCCCCTTCAGATACGCAGTATTTT. Protein sequence: CASSEAPSDTQYF. The genes are TRBV10-1 and TRBJ2-3; no definite D call. This CDR3 is built from 13 residues. The V end lost 3 bases, the J end lost 4 bases, and 8 bases lay between the germline ends. CDR1 WNHNN and CDR2 SYGVQD come from the germline V gene (reference sequence).

This chain links TRBV7-6 with TRBJ2-1, with 9 positions matching TRBD2. From germline, CDR1 is SGHVS and CDR2 FNYEAQ. The junction had 5 bases not matched to a gene; V was cut back by 1 base and J by 4 bases. CDR3 length: 16 residues. CDR3 loop: CASSLVSSGAYNEQFF. CDR3 bases: TGTGCCAGCAGCTTAGTGTCTAGCGGGGCATACAATGAGCAGTTCTTC.

The chain uses TRBV7-3 and TRBJ1-2; 8 positions match TRBD1. With 5 bases clipped from V and 3 bases from J, the junction kept 8 bases outside the gene matches. The CDR3 spans 15 residues. CDR1 and CDR2 (germline): SGHTA, FQGTGA. The CDR3 sequence: CASSNSGGRDYGYTF. The DNA of the CDR3 is TGTGCCAGCAGCAACTCAGGGGGCAGAGACTATGGCTACACCTTC.

This chain links TRBV19 with TRBJ2-3; possible D gene TRBD2, 5 bases. The CDR3 has 16 residues. Trimming removed 6 bases at V and 1 base at J, with 17 bases between. The germline V gene has CDR1 LNHDA and CDR2 SQIVND (reference sequence). The CDR3 DNA reads TGTGCCAGTAGGCCCTCGGGGAAGATTGGCACAGATACGCAGTATTTT. This translates into CASRPSGKIGTDTQYF.

The chain uses TRBV9 and TRBJ2-1; D may be TRBD2 (6 bases). The germline V and J ends were trimmed by 6 bases and 5 bases, with 21 bases remaining between them. CDR1 and CDR2 from the germline V gene are SGDLS and YYNGEE. CDR3 length equals 16 residues. The CDR3 sequence is CASTHGTPQYNNEQFF. CDR3 in DNA: TGTGCCAGCACCCACGGGACTCCTCAATACAACAATGAGCAGTTCTTC.

This rearrangement joins TRBV7-9 to TRBJ2-7, with D possibly TRBD1 on 5 matching bases. V lost 0 bases to trimming and J lost 5 bases, with 14 bases between them. CDR3 length: 15 amino acids. Germline loops: CDR1 SEHNR, CDR2 FQNEAQ (reference sequence). The CDR3 loop is CASSLATTGIDEQYF. CDR3 nucleotides: TGTGCCAGCAGCTTAGCTACCACAGGTATCGACGAGCAGTACTTC.

The chain has TRBV6-2 or TRBV6-3 and TRBJ2-1, with TRBD1 as a possible D gene (5 bases). The CDR3 contains 15 residues. CDR1 and CDR2 (germline): MNHEY, SVGEGT. The ends were cut back, 5 bases at V and 8 bases at J, with 19 bases in the middle. The chain's CDR3 is CASSRPQVGLHEQFF. The CDR3 nucleotides read TGTGCCAGCAGTCGGCCACAGGTTGGGCTTCATGAGCAGTTCTTC.

The J gene is TRBJ2-1, the V gene TRBV7-3; a weak D match, TRBD2 (5 bases). Trimming left V 8 bases short and J 1 base short, with 12 bases between. CDR1 SGHTA and CDR2 FQGTGA come from the germline V gene. CDR3 length: 14 residues. CDR3 DNA: TGTGCCAGCGGACTTAAGGGTTCCTACAATGAGCAGTTCTTC. Translation: CASGLKGSYNEQFF.

The V and J genes are TRBV28 and TRBJ1-1; 12 bases fit TRBD1. Germline-derived CDR1 and CDR2 are MDHEN and SYDVKM. V lost 7 bases to trimming and J lost 11 bases; unmatched junction nucleotides: 8. The CDR3 contains 13 residues. The CDR3 region has the DNA TGTGCCAGCATACCGGGACAGGGGGCTGTGGCTTTCTTT. It specifies CASIPGQGAVAFF.

This chain links TRBV11-3 with TRBJ2-3, with 8 bases fitting TRBD2. The germline V gene encodes CDR1 SGHNT and CDR2 YENEEA. There are 17 residues in the CDR3. With V trimmed by 5 bases and J by 4 bases, 14 bases remained unmatched. The CDR3 coding sequence is TGTGCCAGCAGCCTACGGGGGGGCTTGGGTTCATCAGATACGCAGTATTTT. Amino acid sequence: CASSLRGGLGSSDTQYF.

V gene TRBV3-1 (or the pseudogene TRBV3-2) combines with J gene TRBJ1-6, with a weak D call TRBD1 (6 bases). The CDR3 sequence is 18 residues long. The germline V gene encodes CDR1 LGHDT and CDR2 YNNKEL (reference sequence). V lost 0 bases, J lost 8 bases, and 20 bases lay in between. The CDR3 DNA sequence: TGTGCCAGCAGCCAAGATTTCGGCGGGGGGGCGGTGGATTCACCCCTCCACTTT. It is translated as CASSQDFGGGAVDSPLHF.

The genes are TRBV6-5 and TRBJ1-2; 8 bases align to TRBD1. CDR1 is MNHEY, CDR2 SVGAGI, per germline. The CDR3 consists of 12 residues. V was clipped by 8 bases and J by 8 bases; unmatched bases: 7. In DNA, the CDR3 is TGTGCCAGCGCCCTACAGGGGGAAGGCTACACCTTC. This codes for CASALQGEGYTF.

The V call is TRBV4-1, the J call TRBJ1-4; D is unclear. Trimming pared 0 bases from V and 5 bases from J, leaving 10 bases between. Germline CDR1 reads MGHRA; CDR2 reads YSYEKL. The CDR3 contains 15 residues. CDR3: CASSQERGTNEKLFF. The CDR3 nucleotides are TGCGCCAGCAGCCAAGAACGGGGAACGAATGAAAAACTGTTTTTT.